This TCR beta chain stems from a study of T cell responses to AZD1222 COVID-19 vaccine. Study-wide results and limits: Of the AZD1222 recipients, only 5 or 6 were seropositive at baseline.

Germline V lookup: CDR1 KGHDR, CDR2 SFDVKD. Trimming took 9 bases from V and 1 from J, leaving 17 bases between them. The CDR3 contains 15 residues. On this clone itself: What it recognizes is unknown.

Sequencing was performed with immunoSEQ multiplex PCR; in TCRdb, only in-frame clones are kept and a portion is missing. The top ten clones hold around 14% of a sample with fewer than 120,000 clones, 70% to 90% of them seen once. The clonotype comes from an adult who received the AZD1222 COVID-19 vaccine. The specimen was peripheral blood, collected 28 days after the second AZD1222 dose. The V gene is TRBV24-1, the J gene TRBJ1-2; D uncertain. The CDR3 region has the DNA TGTGCCACCCAGGCGGGTCAGGCGAGTAACTATGGCTACACCTTC. Translated: CATQAGQASNYGYTF.